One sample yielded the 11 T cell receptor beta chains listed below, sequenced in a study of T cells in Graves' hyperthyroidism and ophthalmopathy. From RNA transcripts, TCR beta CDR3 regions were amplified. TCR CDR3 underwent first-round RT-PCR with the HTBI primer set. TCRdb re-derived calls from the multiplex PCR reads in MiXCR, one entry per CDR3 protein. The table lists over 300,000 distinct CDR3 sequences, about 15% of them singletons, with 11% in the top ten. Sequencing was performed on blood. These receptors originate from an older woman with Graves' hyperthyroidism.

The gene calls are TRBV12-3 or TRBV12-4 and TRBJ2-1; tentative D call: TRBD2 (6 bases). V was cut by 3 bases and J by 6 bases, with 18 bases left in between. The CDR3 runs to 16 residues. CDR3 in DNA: TGTGCCAGCAGTTTGCCCCGGGGCGGGATTCCCAATGAGCAGTTCTTC. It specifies CASSLPRGGIPNEQFF.

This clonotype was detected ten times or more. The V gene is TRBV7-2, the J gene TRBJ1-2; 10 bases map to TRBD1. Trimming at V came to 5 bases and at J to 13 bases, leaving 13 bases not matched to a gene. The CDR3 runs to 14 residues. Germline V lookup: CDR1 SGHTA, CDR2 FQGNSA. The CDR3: CASSTRPRQGATTF. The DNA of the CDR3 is TGTGCCAGCAGCACCCGACCCAGACAGGGGGCAACCACCTTC.

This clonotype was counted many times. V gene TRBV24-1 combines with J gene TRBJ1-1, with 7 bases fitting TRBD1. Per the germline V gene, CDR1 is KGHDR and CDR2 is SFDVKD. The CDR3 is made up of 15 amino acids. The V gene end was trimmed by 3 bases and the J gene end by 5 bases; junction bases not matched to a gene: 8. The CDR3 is CATSDPRTGGTEAFF. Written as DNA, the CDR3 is TGTGCCACCAGTGATCCTCGGACAGGAGGGACTGAAGCTTTCTTT.

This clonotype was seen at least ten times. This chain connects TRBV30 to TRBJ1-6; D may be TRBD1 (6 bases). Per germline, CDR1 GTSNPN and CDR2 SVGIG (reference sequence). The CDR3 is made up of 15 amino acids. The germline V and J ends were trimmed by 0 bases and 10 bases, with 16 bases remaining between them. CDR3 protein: CAWSVQQGGKSPLHF. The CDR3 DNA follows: TGTGCCTGGAGTGTACAGCAAGGGGGAAAATCACCCCTCCACTTT.

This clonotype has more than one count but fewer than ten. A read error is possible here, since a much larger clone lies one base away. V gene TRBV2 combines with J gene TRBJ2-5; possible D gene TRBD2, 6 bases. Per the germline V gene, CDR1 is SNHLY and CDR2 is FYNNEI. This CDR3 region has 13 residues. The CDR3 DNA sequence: TGTGCCAGCAGCCGTGGACCGGGAGAGGCCCAGTACTTC. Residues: CASSRGPGEAQYF.

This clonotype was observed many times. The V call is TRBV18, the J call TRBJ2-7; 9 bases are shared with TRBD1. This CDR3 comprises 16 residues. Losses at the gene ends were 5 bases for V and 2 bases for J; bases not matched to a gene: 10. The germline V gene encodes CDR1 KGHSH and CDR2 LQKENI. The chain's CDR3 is CASSTLTGGYTYEQYF. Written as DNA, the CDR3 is TGTGCCAGCTCAACGTTGACAGGGGGATACACCTACGAGCAGTACTTC.

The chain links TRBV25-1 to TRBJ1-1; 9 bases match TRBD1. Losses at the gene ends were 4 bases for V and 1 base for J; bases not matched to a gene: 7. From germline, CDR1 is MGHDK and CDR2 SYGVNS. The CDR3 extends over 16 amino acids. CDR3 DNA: TGTGCCAGCAGTGCCTCCTCGGGACAGGGGAACACTGAAGCTTTCTTT. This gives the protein CASSASSGQGNTEAFF. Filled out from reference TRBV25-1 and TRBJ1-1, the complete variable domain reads EADIYQTPRYLVIGTGKKITLECSQTMGHDKMYWYQQDPGMELHLIHYSYGVNSTEKGDLSSESTVSRIRTEHFPLTLESARPSHTSQYLCASSASSGQGNTEAFFGQGTRLTVV.

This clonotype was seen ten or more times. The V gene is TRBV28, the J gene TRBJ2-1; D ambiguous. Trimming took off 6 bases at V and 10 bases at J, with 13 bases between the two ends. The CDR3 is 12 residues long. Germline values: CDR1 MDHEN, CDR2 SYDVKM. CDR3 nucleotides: TGTGCCAGCAGCCCCATCTTGGGCGAGCAGTTCTTC. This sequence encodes CASSPILGEQFF.

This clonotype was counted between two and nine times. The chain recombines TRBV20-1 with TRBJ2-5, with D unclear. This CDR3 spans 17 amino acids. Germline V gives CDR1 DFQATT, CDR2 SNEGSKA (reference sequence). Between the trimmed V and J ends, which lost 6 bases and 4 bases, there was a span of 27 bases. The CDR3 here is CSAPGRFPLTNGETQYF. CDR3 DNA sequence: TGCAGTGCCCCCGGGCGGTTCCCTCTCACCAACGGAGAGACCCAGTACTTC.

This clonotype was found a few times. The CDR3 spells CASSGTSTYNEQFF. The CDR3 DNA reads as TGTGCCAGCTCCGGGACTAGTACTTACAATGAGCAGTTCTTC. This chain links TRBV4-2 with TRBJ2-1; 8 bases line up with TRBD2. The CDR3 runs 14 residues. The V gene's germline CDR1 is LGHNA and CDR2 YNFKEQ. J was trimmed by 4 bases and V by 8 bases; bases with no gene match: 7.

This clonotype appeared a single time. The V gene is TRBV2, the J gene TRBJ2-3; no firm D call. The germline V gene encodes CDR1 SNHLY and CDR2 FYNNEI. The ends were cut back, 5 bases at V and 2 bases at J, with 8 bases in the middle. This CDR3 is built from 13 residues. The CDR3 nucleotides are TGTGCCAGCAGTACGGAGAACACAGATACGCAGTATTTT. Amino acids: CASSTENTDTQYF.